A single T cell receptor beta chain is shown here with its context. There are a few counts of this clonotype. The antigen it binds to is not known. The input lacks base qualities; no much larger clone sits a single base away. In light of the paper, this sample's treatment or condition label describes: roughly nine-day PBMC culture with coronavirus spike peptide pools or control peptides (ViraFEST assay). To expand antigen-specific T cells with peptide pools and then pick out the expanded clonotypes through TCR sequencing, the study relied on the ViraFEST assay. Positive SARS-CoV-2 PCR tests in the convalescent patients dated from March to December 2020, before Alpha, Beta and Delta variants emerged in the United States. Around 2 million PBMCs per well were cultured in IMDM with roughly 4.8% human AB serum and 7.5 to 10 IU/ml IL-2, plus 10 ug/ml peptide pools. On days 3 and 7, half of the culture medium was replaced with fresh IL-2-containing medium. CD4+ T cells were isolated after approximately 10 days of culture through negative selection using the EasySep CD4+ T cell isolation kit. Ficoll-Paque Plus gradient centrifugation was used to isolate PBMCs from whole blood, and the isolated PBMCs were then either used fresh or cryopreserved at -140C. Triplicate wells were generally used for each culture condition.

The sample belongs to a study of vaccination and CD4 T cells after COVID-19 (dated by TCRdb to the early 2020s). With regard to the full study: Convalescent patients had a positive SARS-CoV-2 result on nasal swab PCR, and of these patients, several had mild disease and one had severe disease. In around nine COVID-19 convalescent patients and a few infection-naive healthy vaccine recipients, the spike-specific CD4+ TCR repertoire before mRNA vaccination was compared with the repertoire after mRNA vaccination. Post-COVID blood samples from convalescent patients were collected a median of around 100 days after diagnosis, with a range of 35 to 161 days. Culture stimuli were overlapping spike peptide pools from SARS-CoV-2 and from the common cold coronaviruses HCoV-NL63, HCoV-OC43 and HCoV-229E. Control cultures received a CEFX viral epitope pool as the positive control, an HIV-1 Nef peptide pool as the negative control, or no peptide. Post-vaccine blood samples were obtained a median of approximately 70 days after the second vaccine dose, with a range of about 12 to 241 days. Two doses of either the Pfizer-BioNTech BNT162b2 vaccine (n=8) or the Moderna mRNA-1273 vaccine (n=2) were administered to participants. The convalescent cohort comprised six males and four females, including two Hispanic individuals, seven Caucasians, two Asians and one multiracial person. The paper as a whole reports these results and caveats: The median count of SARS-CoV-2-reactive clonotypes went up from around 21 after infection to roughly 38 after vaccination, although the change was not significant. Among convalescent patients, a median about 86% of the SARS-CoV-2-reactive clones seen after vaccination appeared only after vaccination, which suggests priming specific to the vaccine. In convalescent patients, nearly all vaccine-specific clones (304 of 307) were found to be mono-reactive for SARS-CoV-2 spike rather than cross-reactive with common cold coronaviruses. Only a relatively small number of convalescent patients were included in the study, and early timepoints following natural infection were not analyzed.

Library generation was performed with PCR. DNA from cultured CD4+ T cells was subjected to TCR sequencing with the Oncomine TCR Beta short-read assay at the Johns Hopkins FTIC core. Genomic DNA was extracted from the cultured CD4+ T cells with the QIAamp micro DNA kit. The Oncomine TCR Beta libraries from cultured CD4+ T cells were pooled using unique dual indexes and then sequenced on an Illumina iSeq 100. The authors' analysis ran thus. Non-productive sequences were filtered out, and CDR3s that did not start with C, did not end with F or W, or were shorter than 7 amino acids were discarded. The MANAFEST web application identified antigen-specific clonotypes by comparing peptide-stimulated wells against reference wells and other culture wells. An FDR below 0.05, an odds ratio above 5, and a productive frequency above 0.1% in at least two of three replicate wells were required for clones to be considered positive. A clonotype was classed as cross-reactive if the clonotype showed significant expansion both in SARS-CoV-2 spike wells and in at least one common cold coronavirus spike condition. Levenshtein distances (stringdist) and unrooted phylogenetic trees (ape) in R version 3.6.1 were used to assess CDR3 homology. TCRdb passed the public sequencing reads through fastp at Q25 and MiXCR, retaining productive beta sequences. Every CDR3 protein is listed once, alongside the most common genes and DNA of its rows. The V and J calls here are based on TCRdb, not the publication. This sample gives roughly 10,000 distinct CDR3 sequences in total; around 54% of them show up just once. Approximately 7.6% of the sample is held by the ten biggest clonotypes.

Sequenced sample: CD4+ T cells from blood, cultured in vitro. The sequence derives from a human donor who had recovered from COVID-19.

The CDR3 region has the sequence CASSTGTGLNYGYTF. The bases read TGTGCCAGCAGTACCGGGACAGGGCTTAACTATGGCTACACCTTC. The chain joins TRBV27 to TRBJ1-2, with 9 junctional bases fitting TRBD1. Trimmed from V: 5 bases; trimmed from J: 1 base; junction bases lacking a gene match: 5. CDR1 and CDR2, per the germline V gene (reference sequence), are MNHEY and SMNVEV. Reading from cysteine to phenylalanine, the CDR3 counts 15 amino acids. CDR3 DNA only is kept here, 45 bases in frame from base 1.